This TCR beta chain comes out of a study of patients and donors after allogeneic stem cell transplantation. Each CDR3 protein is one row after TCRdb ran MiXCR on the RT-PCR reads. The sample records about 230,000 distinct CDR3 sequences, roughly 14% being singletons. J gave up 0 bases and V 1 base, and 5 bases lay outside the gene matches. Germline-derived CDR1 and CDR2 are DFQATT and SNEGSKA (reference sequence). The CDR3 consists of 16 residues. This clonotype turned up a few times. The sequenced sample consisted of blood, either unsorted or a sorted T cell fraction (not recorded which). This TCR came from a human donor who was either an allogeneic HSCT recipient or a stem cell or donor lymphocyte infusion donor (not recorded which). It is not recorded whose cells these are; they may come from a transplant donor. J is TRBJ2-1 and V is TRBV20-1; 8 bases are shared with TRBD1. The CDR3 sequence is CSARAQGVNSYNEQFF. DNA of the CDR3: TGCAGTGCTAGAGCACAGGGGGTTAACTCCTACAATGAGCAGTTCTTC.